Shown below are 12 T cell receptor beta chains from a single sample sequenced in a study of identical twins (TCRdb year 2016). Library preparation used 5' RACE. Sequencing relied on an Illumina HiSeq 2000. The public reads were reanalyzed by TCRdb: fastp trimming at Q25, MiXCR alignment, in-frame beta chains only. Under each unique CDR3 protein, matching rows form one entry showing the most common genes and DNA. Recorded for this sample are fewer than 250,000 distinct CDR3 sequences; approximately 6.8% of them occurred a single time. Under 6.5% of the sample goes to the ten largest clones. These data were also reused for a study on yellow fever vaccine responses in identical twins.

The sequenced sample consisted of CD8+ T cells sorted from blood. These receptors came from a woman younger than 35 in good health.

The sample holds a few counts of this clonotype. The gene calls are TRBV12-3 or TRBV12-4 and TRBJ1-1; D ambiguous. The CDR3 is 13 amino acids. V dropped 6 bases and J dropped 4 bases, with 12 bases sitting between them. The CDR3 DNA reads as TGTGCCAGCAGCCTCAGGCTGGGCACTGAAGCTTTCTTT. Translated, it gives CASSLRLGTEAFF.

The V and J genes are TRBV6-7 and TRBJ2-7; TRBD2 matches 10 bases. TRBV6-7 is flagged as an ORF with uncertain function. This CDR3 comprises 12 residues. Losses at the gene ends were 7 bases for V and 4 bases for J; bases not matched to a gene: 1. CDR3 amino acids: CASTSGGYEQYV. The CDR3 coding sequence is TGTGCCAGCACTAGCGGGGGATACGAGCAGTACGTC.

This clonotype showed up many times. The chain couples TRBV28 to TRBJ2-3; 10 bases align to TRBD2. There are 17 residues in the CDR3. Germline V lookup: CDR1 MDHEN, CDR2 SYDVKM. V lost 8 bases, J lost 0 bases, and 11 bases stayed unmatched. This CDR3 reads CASCTSLAGVSTDTQYF. Here the CDR3 DNA reads TGTGCCAGCTGTACCTCTCTAGCGGGAGTGAGCACAGATACGCAGTATTTT.

Written as DNA, the CDR3 is TGCGCCAGCAGCCAAGATCTTAGGGCCCTGAATGAGCAGTTCTTC. As protein: CASSQDLRALNEQFF. The rearrangement uses TRBV4-1 and TRBJ2-1; D unclear. The length of the CDR3 is 15 residues. The germline V gene has CDR1 MGHRA and CDR2 YSYEKL. V lost 0 bases and J lost 7, with 13 bases in between.

This clonotype was detected ten times or more. The chain is built from TRBV25-1 and TRBJ2-7; TRBD1 is a possible D gene (6 bases). Per germline, CDR1 MGHDK and CDR2 SYGVNS. This CDR3 comprises 14 residues. V was clipped by 3 bases and J by 4 bases, with 13 bases between them. The CDR3 DNA reads TGTGCCAGCAGTGACGCCGGCAGGGGATACGAGCAGTACTTC. It specifies CASSDAGRGYEQYF.

This clonotype has a handful of counts. The chain combines TRBV7-8 with TRBJ1-2; D is uncertain. V was pared by 1 base and J by 5 bases, with 11 bases between. The CDR3 totals 14 residues. CDR1 SGHVS and CDR2 FQNEAQ come from the germline V gene. The CDR3 loop is CASSLEASGYGYTF. The CDR3, as DNA: TGTGCCAGCAGCTTAGAAGCCTCAGGATATGGCTACACCTTC.

This clonotype was recorded many times. The V and J genes are TRBV5-5 and TRBJ2-1; 11 positions match TRBD2. Germline CDR1 SGHKS, CDR2 YYEKEE (reference sequence). This CDR3 is 15 amino acids long. The junction had 5 bases not matched to a gene; V was cut back by 4 bases and J by 5 bases. CDR3 loop: CASSPGLAENNEQFF. The CDR3 nucleotides are TGTGCCAGCAGCCCGGGACTAGCGGAGAACAATGAGCAGTTCTTC.

This clonotype turned up a few times. The genes are TRBV6-5 and TRBJ2-2; D uncertain. V shed 3 bases and J shed 6 bases, with 8 bases lying between them. There are 13 residues in the CDR3. Looked up from germline, CDR1 is MNHEY and CDR2 is SVGAGI. This chain's CDR3 is CASSYSSSGELFF. In DNA form, the CDR3 reads TGTGCCAGCAGTTATAGTTCGTCCGGGGAGCTGTTTTTT.

This clonotype appeared many times. The chain couples TRBV7-6 to TRBJ1-1; D gene uncertain. The CDR3 contains 11 residues. Trimming removed 5 bases at V and 9 bases at J, with 10 bases between. Germline values: CDR1 SGHVS, CDR2 FNYEAQ. CDR3 nucleotides: TGTGCCAGCAGCCGACTAAGGAAAGCTTTCTTT. Amino acid sequence: CASSRLRKAFF.

The chain joins TRBV20-1 to TRBJ2-3, with D perhaps matching TRBD1 (5 bases). Germline loops: CDR1 DFQATT, CDR2 SNEGSKA (reference sequence). The CDR3 loop spans 18 amino acids. V shed 8 bases and J shed 0 bases, with 27 bases lying between them. CDR3 nucleotides: TGCAGTTCCGACCGAGACTCAAGGACATTCGGTAGCACAGATACGCAGTATTTT. Residues: CSSDRDSRTFGSTDTQYF.

This clonotype came up a few times. The V gene is TRBV3-1, the J gene TRBJ2-3; 8 bases fit TRBD2. This CDR3 spans 20 amino acids. After removal of 0 bases from V and 3 bases from J, the junction contained 17 bases not matched to a gene. Germline CDR1 is LGHDT and CDR2 is YNNKEL (reference sequence). This CDR3 reads CASSQEGTGGARLLTDTQYF. The CDR3 coding sequence is TGTGCCAGCAGCCAAGAGGGGACGGGGGGGGCCCGTCTGTTAACAGATACGCAGTATTTT.

The rearrangement links TRBV12-3 or TRBV12-4 to TRBJ2-5, with D tentatively TRBD1 or TRBD2 (5 bases each). Trimming left V 3 bases short and J 9 bases short, with 17 bases between. The length of the CDR3 is 14 residues. The chain's CDR3 is CASSLGVSVMAQYF. The DNA for the CDR3 is TGTGCCAGCAGTTTGGGGGTCTCGGTCATGGCCCAGTACTTC.